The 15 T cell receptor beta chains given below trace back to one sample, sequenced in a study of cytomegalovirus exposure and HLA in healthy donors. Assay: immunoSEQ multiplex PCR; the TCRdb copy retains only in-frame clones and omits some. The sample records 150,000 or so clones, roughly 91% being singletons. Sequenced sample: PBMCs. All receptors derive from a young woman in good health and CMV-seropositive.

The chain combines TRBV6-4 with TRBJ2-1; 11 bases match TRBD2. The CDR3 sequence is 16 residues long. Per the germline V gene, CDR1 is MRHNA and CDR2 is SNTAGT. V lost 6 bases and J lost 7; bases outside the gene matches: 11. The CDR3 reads CASSRLETSGTNEQFF. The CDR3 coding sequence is TGTGCCAGCAGCCGACTCGAGACTAGCGGGACTAATGAGCAGTTCTTC.

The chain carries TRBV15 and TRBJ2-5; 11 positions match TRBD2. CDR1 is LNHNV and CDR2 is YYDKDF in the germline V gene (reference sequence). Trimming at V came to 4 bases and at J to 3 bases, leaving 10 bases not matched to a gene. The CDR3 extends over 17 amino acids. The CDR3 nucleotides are TGTGCCACCAGCATCGGGACTAGCGGAGGCGGGAAAGAGACCCAGTACTTC. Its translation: CATSIGTSGGGKETQYF.

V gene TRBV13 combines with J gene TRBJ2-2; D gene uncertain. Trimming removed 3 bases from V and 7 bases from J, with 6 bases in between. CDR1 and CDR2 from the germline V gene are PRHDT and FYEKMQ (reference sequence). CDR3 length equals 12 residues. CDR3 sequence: CASSFPYGELFF. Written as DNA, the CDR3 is TGTGCCAGCAGCTTTCCGTACGGGGAGCTGTTTTTT.

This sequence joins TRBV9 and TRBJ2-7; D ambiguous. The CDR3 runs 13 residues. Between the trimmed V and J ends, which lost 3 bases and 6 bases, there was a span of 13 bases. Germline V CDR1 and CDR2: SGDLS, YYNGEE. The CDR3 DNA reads TGTGCCAGCAGCGCCTCGATGGTGGCCGAGCAGTACTTC. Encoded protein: CASSASMVAEQYF.

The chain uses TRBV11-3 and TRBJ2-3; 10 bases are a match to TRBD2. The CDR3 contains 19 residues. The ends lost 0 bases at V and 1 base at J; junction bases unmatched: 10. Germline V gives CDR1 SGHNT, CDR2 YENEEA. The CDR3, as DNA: TGTGCCAGCAGCTTAGAGGGGTGGGCTAGCGGGGGTCGCACAGATACGCAGTATTTT. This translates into CASSLEGWASGGRTDTQYF.

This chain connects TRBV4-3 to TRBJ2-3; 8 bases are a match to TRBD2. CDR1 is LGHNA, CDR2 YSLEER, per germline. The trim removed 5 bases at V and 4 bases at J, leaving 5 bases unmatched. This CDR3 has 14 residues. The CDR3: CASSSREGADTQYF. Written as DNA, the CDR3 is TGCGCCAGCAGCTCCCGGGAGGGGGCAGATACGCAGTATTTT.

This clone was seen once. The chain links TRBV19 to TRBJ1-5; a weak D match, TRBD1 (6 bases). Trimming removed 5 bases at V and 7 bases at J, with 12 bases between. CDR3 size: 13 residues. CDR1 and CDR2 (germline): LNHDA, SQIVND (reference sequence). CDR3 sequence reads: CASSPQGRQPQHF. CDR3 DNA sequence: TGTGCCAGTAGTCCACAGGGTCGCCAGCCCCAGCATTTT.

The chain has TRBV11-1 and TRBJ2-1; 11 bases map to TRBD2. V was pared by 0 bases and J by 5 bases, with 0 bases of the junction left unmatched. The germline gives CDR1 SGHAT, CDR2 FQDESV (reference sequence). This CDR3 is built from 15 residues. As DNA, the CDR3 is TGTGCCAGCAGCTTAGCGACTAGCGGGGACAATGAGCAGTTCTTC. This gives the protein CASSLATSGDNEQFF.

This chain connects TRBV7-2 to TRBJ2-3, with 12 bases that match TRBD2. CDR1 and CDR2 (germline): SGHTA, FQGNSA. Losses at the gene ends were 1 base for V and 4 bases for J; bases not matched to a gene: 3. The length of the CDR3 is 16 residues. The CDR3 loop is CASSLGLAGVADTQYF. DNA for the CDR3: TGTGCCAGCAGCTTAGGACTAGCGGGAGTAGCAGATACGCAGTATTTT.

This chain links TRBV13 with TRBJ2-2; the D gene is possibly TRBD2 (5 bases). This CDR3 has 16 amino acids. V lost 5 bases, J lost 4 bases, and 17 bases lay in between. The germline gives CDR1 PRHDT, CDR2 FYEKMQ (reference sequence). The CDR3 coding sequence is TGTGCCAGCAGCCCGCCCGTGTCCCGGGGCACCGGGGAGCTGTTTTTT. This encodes CASSPPVSRGTGELFF.

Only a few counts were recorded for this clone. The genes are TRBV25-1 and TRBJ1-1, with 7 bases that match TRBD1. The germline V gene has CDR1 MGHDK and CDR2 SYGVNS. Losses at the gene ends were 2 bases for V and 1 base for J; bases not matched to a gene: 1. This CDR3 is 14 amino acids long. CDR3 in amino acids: CASSETGANTEAFF. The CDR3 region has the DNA TGTGCCAGCAGTGAAACAGGGGCGAACACTGAAGCTTTCTTT.

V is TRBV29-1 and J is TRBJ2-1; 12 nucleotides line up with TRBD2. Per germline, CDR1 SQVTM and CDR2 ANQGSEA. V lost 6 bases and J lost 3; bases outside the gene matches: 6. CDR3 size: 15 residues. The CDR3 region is CSVGAGLAGYNEQFF. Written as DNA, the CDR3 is TGCAGCGTGGGTGCGGGACTAGCGGGCTACAATGAGCAGTTCTTC.

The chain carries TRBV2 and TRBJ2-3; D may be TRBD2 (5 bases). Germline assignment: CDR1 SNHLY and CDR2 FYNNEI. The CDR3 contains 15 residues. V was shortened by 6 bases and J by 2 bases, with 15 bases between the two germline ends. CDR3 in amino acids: CASRLLAFHTDTQYF. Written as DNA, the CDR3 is TGTGCCAGCAGACTCCTAGCTTTTCACACAGATACGCAGTATTTT.

The CDR3 region is CASSGGDTEAFF. Written as DNA, the CDR3 is TGTGCCAGCAGTGGGGGGGACACTGAAGCTTTCTTT. V gene TRBV6-6 combines with J gene TRBJ1-1; D possibly corresponds to TRBD1 (5 bases). CDR3 size: 12 residues. V was trimmed by 5 bases and J by 3 bases, leaving 7 bases between them. CDR1 is MNHNY, CDR2 SVGAGI, per germline (reference sequence).

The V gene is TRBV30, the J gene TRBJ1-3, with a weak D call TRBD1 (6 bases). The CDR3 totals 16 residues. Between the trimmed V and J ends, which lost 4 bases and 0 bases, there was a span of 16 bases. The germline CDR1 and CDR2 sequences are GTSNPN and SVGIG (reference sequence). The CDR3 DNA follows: TGTGCCTGGACGTTACCTCACAGGGTCTCTGGAAACACCATATATTTT. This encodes CAWTLPHRVSGNTIYF.